This T cell receptor beta chain was recorded in a study of OX40 agonist ivuxolimab in advanced cancers. Study-level information: Eligibility admitted prior anti-PD-1, anti-PD-L1 or anti-CTLA-4 therapy; 35% to 40% had some.

Per the germline V gene, CDR1 is SGHAT and CDR2 is FQNNGV. V was pared by 4 bases and J by 7 bases, with 7 bases between. There are 11 residues in the CDR3. Libraries were prepared by immunoSEQ multiplex PCR; TCRdb keeps only in-frame clonotypes and omits some of them. The data hold just over 90,000 clones, with roughly 90% observed a single time. The rearrangement uses TRBV11-2 and TRBJ1-2; no clear D. This TCR was sampled from an adult with an advanced solid tumor such as melanoma, head and neck, liver or kidney cancer. This specimen was CD4+ or CD8+ T cells sorted from blood, taken in a trial of the OX40 agonist ivuxolimab. The CDR3 DNA reads TGTGCCAGCAGCTCGTACCCTGGCTACACCTTC. Translated: CASSSYPGYTF.